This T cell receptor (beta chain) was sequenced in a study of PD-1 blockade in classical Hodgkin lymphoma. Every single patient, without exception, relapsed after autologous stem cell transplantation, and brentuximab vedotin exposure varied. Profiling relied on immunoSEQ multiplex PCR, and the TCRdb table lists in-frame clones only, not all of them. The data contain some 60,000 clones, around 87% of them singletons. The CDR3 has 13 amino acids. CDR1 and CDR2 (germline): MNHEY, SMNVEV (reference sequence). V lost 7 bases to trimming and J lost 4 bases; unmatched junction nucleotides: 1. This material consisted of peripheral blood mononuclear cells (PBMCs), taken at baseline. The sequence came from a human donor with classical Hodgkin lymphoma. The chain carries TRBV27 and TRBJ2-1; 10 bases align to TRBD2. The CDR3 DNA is TGTGCCAGCACTAGCGGGGGTTACAATGAGCAGTTCTTC. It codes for CASTSGGYNEQFF.